This record concerns one T cell receptor (beta chain) sequence. Its target is unknown. V was pared by 5 bases and J by 8 bases, with 4 bases of the junction left unmatched. CDR1 and CDR2 from the germline V gene are SGHAT and FQDESV (reference sequence). This CDR3 has 12 amino acids. Produced via immunoSEQ multiplex PCR; TCRdb's table is partial and in-frame only. The top ten clones hold roughly 0.51% of a sample with under 20,000 clones, 80% to 95% of them seen once. Time point reported: newly diagnosed, previously untreated cHL patient sample. From thawed PBMCs, CD4+ T cells were purified using magnetic negative selection. These data come from a study of PD-1 blockade in classical Hodgkin lymphoma. General study points: At baseline, newly diagnosed patients reportedly showed less TCR diversity than healthy donors.

The rearrangement links TRBV11-1 to TRBJ1-1; 8 positions agree with TRBD1. The sample comprised CD4+ T cells from blood. The clonotype comes from a human donor with classical Hodgkin lymphoma. In nucleotides, the CDR3 is TGTGCCAGCAGCCCTTACAGGGGGGAAGCTTTCTTT. Amino acids: CASSPYRGEAFF.